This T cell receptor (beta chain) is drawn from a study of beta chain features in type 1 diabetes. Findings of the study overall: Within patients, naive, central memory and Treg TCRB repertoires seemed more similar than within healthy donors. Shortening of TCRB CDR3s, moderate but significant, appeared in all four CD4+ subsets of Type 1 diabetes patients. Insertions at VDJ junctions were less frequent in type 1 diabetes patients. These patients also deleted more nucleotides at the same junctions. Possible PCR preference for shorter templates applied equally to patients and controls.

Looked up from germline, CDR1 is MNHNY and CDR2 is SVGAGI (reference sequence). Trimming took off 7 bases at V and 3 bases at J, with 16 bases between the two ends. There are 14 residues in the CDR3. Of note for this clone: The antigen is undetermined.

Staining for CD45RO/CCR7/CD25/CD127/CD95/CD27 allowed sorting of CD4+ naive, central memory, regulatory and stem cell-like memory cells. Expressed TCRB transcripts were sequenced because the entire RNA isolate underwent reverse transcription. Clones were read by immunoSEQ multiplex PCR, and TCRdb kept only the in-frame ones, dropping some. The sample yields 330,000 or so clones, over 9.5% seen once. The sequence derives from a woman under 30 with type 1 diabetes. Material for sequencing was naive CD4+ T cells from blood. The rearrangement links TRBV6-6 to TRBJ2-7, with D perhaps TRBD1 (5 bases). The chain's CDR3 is CASIGTGVRYEQYF. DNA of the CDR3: TGTGCCAGCATTGGAACAGGTGTTCGCTACGAGCAGTACTTC.